This T cell receptor (beta chain) emerged from a study of cytomegalovirus exposure and HLA in healthy donors. Study summary: A previous analysis identified 95 million to 140 million unique TCR beta sequences derived from about 180 million T cells.

Primers included in the PCR were 60 Vbeta and 13 Jbeta primers. The data were produced by immunoSEQ multiplex PCR, yet TCRdb's version contains in-frame clones alone and is incomplete. The top ten hold about 24% of the sample, which has approximately 69,000 clones, approximately 74% seen once. Germline trimming cut 4 bases from V and 2 bases from J; bases unmatched to any gene: 8. The germline V gene has CDR1 SGHRS and CDR2 YFSETQ. This CDR3 is 16 amino acids long. Concerning this clone itself: The antigen remains unidentified.

The study's findings and limits: Follow-up analysis found HLA locus-dependent TCR association rates, highest for DRB1 and lowest for HLA-C. In a later analysis, a missense DCLRE1C variant was linked to TCR beta V- and J-gene trimming. It has been reported that TCR beta sequences accurately predicted the HLA-A and HLA-B alleles of most subjects.

This receptor was identified in a woman in her twenties or thirties in good health and CMV-seropositive. Sequencing was done on a sample of PBMCs. The rearrangement uses TRBV5-1 and TRBJ2-2; TRBD1 aligns across 7 bases. CDR3 nucleotides: TGCGCCAGCAGCGAGGGACAGACTATCAACACCGGGGAGCTGTTTTTT. This sequence encodes CASSEGQTINTGELFF. Supplemented by reference TRBV5-1 and TRBJ2-2, the full variable domain reads KAGVTQTPRYLIKTRGQQVTLSCSPISGHRSVSWYQQTPGQGLQFLFEYFSETQRNKGNFPGRFSGRQFSNSRSEMNVSTLELGDSALYLCASSEGQTINTGELFFGEGSRLTVL.